Following are 2 T cell receptor beta chains from one sample sequenced in a study of control samples from healthy donors and cancer patients. Repertoires were generated with immunoSEQ multiplex PCR, while TCRdb's copy carries only in-frame clones and drops some. The sample carries under 100,000 clones, about 88% recorded once. The source material was blood. Receptors originate from a woman aged 65 to 85 in good health.

CDR3: CGSSLGDTEAFF. The CDR3 nucleotides read TGCGGGTCAAGCCTTGGGGACACTGAAGCTTTCTTT. The chain has TRBV10-2 and TRBJ1-1; D gene unclear. This CDR3 has 12 residues. Per the germline V gene, CDR1 is WSHSY and CDR2 is SAAADI.

This clone has just one count. J is TRBJ1-2 and V is TRBV9; D is ambiguous. V lost 2 bases, J lost 5 bases, and 16 bases lay in between. Germline values: CDR1 SGDLS, CDR2 YYNGEE. The CDR3 is 15 residues long. The CDR3 protein is CASSVGSGGVYGYTF. CDR3 in DNA: TGTGCCAGCAGCGTTGGGTCAGGCGGAGTTTATGGCTACACCTTC.